These 8 T cell receptor beta chains share one sample of origin, sequenced in a study of blood T cell repertoires in COVID-19. Sequencing used immunoSEQ multiplex PCR; TCRdb keeps in-frame clones, though not all of them. The sample lists 55,000 to 90,000 clones, approximately 89% occurring once. Sequenced: peripheral blood. These receptor sequences come from an elderly woman with active or convalescent COVID-19.

The J gene is TRBJ2-7, the V gene TRBV6-2 or TRBV6-3, with 9 nucleotides matching TRBD1. CDR1 MNHEY and CDR2 SVGEGT come from the germline V gene. The CDR3 totals 19 residues. V lost 6 bases, J lost 2 bases, and 20 bases stayed unmatched. The CDR3 region has the DNA TGTGCCAGCAGCCCCAGACCACTTGGCGTCCGGGACAGGGCCTACGAGCAGTACTTC. It encodes CASSPRPLGVRDRAYEQYF.

This clone was observed a single time. The chain uses TRBV5-4 and TRBJ1-1; 7 nucleotides match TRBD1. Per the germline V gene, CDR1 is SGHNT and CDR2 is YYREEE (reference sequence). CDR3 size: 15 residues. V gave up 4 bases and J gave up 5 bases; unmatched junction bases: 11. The DNA of the CDR3 is TGTGCCAGCAGCCGAGAAGGGGGCGCAGATACTGAAGCTTTCTTT. Translation gives CASSREGGADTEAFF.

The rearrangement links TRBV11-2 to TRBJ2-3; TRBD1 might be the D (6 bases). The CDR3 contains 17 residues. Trimming cost V 2 bases and J 0 bases, with 15 bases left between them. Germline V gives CDR1 SGHAT, CDR2 FQNNGV. CDR3 sequence: CASSLRVSGQSTDTQYF. As DNA, the CDR3 is TGTGCCAGCAGCTTACGAGTCTCGGGACAAAGCACAGATACGCAGTATTTT.

The chain combines TRBV6-6 with TRBJ2-1, with 10 bases that match TRBD2. With 6 bases clipped from V and 5 bases from J, the junction kept 7 bases outside the gene matches. CDR3 length equals 15 residues. Germline V gives CDR1 MNHNY, CDR2 SVGAGI (reference sequence). For the CDR3, the DNA is TGTGCCAGCAGGGACACTAGCGGGAATCACAATGAGCAGTTCTTC. Its translation: CASRDTSGNHNEQFF.

The chain uses TRBV30 and TRBJ2-5; no clear D. This CDR3 comprises 10 residues. V dropped 5 bases and J dropped 5 bases, with 6 bases sitting between them. Germline values: CDR1 GTSNPN, CDR2 SVGIG (reference sequence). The CDR3 loop is CAWGLETQYF. The DNA of the CDR3 is TGTGCCTGGGGCCTGGAGACCCAGTACTTC.

The chain carries TRBV28 and TRBJ2-2; tentative D call: TRBD2 (6 bases). This CDR3 has 12 residues. V shed 10 bases and J shed 6 bases, with 12 bases lying between them. Germline V lookup: CDR1 MDHEN, CDR2 SYDVKM. The CDR3 DNA reads TGTGCCACCCCGGGGGTGTCCGGGGAGCTGTTTTTT. Amino acids: CATPGVSGELFF.

This clone was counted a single time. This chain links TRBV30 with TRBJ1-4; 7 nucleotides line up with TRBD1. With V trimmed by 4 bases and J by 2 bases, 4 bases remained unmatched. The CDR3 length is 14 residues. Looked up from germline, CDR1 is GTSNPN and CDR2 is SVGIG (reference sequence). The CDR3 DNA sequence: TGTGCCTGGAAAAGAGGGGGCACTAATGAAAAACTGTTTTTT. It yields the protein CAWKRGGTNEKLFF.

The chain has TRBV27 and TRBJ2-3, with 9 bases matching TRBD1. The V and J ends lost 1 base and 5 bases, in that order; junction bases with no gene match: 7. Looked up from germline, CDR1 is MNHEY and CDR2 is SMNVEV (reference sequence). This CDR3 has 16 amino acids. CDR3 sequence (DNA): TGTGCCAGCAGTTTATTGACAGGGGGGTTAGGAGATACGCAGTATTTT. Translating it yields CASSLLTGGLGDTQYF.